This T cell receptor (beta chain) appears in the sequencing data of a study of cytomegalovirus exposure and HLA in healthy donors. Germline loops: CDR1 SGHVS, CDR2 FNYEAQ. J gave up 1 base and V 5 bases, and 5 bases lay outside the gene matches. The CDR3 contains 16 residues. Primers included in the PCR were 60 Vbeta and 13 Jbeta primers. The assay was immunoSEQ multiplex PCR, and TCRdb's table has in-frame clones only and misses some. This sample has 100,000 or so clones, with 79% found just once. The chain combines TRBV7-6 with TRBJ2-2, with 9 nucleotides matching TRBD1. This TCR was recovered from a woman aged 40-49 years in good health and CMV-seronegative. Sequences were obtained from PBMCs. This chain's CDR3 is CASSPRTGENTGELFF. CDR3 sequence (DNA): TGTGCCAGCAGCCCAAGGACAGGGGAGAACACCGGGGAGCTGTTTTTT.